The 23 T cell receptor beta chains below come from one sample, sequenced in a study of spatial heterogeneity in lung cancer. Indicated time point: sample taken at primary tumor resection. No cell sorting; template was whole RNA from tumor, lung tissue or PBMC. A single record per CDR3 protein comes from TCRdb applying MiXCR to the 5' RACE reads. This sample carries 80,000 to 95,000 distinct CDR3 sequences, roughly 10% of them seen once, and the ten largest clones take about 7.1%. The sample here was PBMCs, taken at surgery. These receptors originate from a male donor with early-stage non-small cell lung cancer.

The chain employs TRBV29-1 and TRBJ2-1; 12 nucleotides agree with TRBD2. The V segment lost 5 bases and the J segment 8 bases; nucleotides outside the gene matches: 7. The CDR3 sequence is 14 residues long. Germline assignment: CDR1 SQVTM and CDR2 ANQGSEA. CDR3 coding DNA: TGCAGCGTTACCCCGGGACTAGCGGGCCATGAGCAGTTCTTC. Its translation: CSVTPGLAGHEQFF.

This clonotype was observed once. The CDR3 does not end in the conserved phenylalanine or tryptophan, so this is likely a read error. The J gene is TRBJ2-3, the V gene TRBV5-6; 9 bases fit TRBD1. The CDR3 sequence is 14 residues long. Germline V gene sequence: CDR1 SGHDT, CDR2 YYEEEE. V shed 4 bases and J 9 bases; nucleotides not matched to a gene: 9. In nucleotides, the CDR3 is TGTGCCAGCAGCCGGGACAGGGTGAAGTGGACGCAGTATTAT. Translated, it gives CASSRDRVKWTQYY.

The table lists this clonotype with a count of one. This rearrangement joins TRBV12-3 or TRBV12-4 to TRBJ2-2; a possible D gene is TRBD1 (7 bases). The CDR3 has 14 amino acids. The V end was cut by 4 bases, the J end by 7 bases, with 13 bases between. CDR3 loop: CASSSQGGHGELFF. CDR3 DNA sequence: TGTGCCAGCAGTTCCCAGGGGGGTCACGGGGAGCTGTTTTTT.

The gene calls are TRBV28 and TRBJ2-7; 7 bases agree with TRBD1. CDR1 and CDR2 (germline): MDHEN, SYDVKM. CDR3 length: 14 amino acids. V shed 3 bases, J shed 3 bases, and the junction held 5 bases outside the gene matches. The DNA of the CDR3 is TGTGCCAGCAGTTTGACAGGGTGGGGCTACGAGCAGTACTTC. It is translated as CASSLTGWGYEQYF.

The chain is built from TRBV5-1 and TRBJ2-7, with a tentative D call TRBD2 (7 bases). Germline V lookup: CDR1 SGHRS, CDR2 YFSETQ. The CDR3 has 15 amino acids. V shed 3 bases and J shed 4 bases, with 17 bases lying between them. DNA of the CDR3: TGCGCCAGCAGCTCATCGCTCGGGGGGCTGTACGAGCAGTACTTC. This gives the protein CASSSSLGGLYEQYF.

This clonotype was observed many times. The CDR3: CASISGTDPPGANVLTF. The CDR3 DNA is TGTGCCAGCATCTCCGGGACAGATCCTCCTGGGGCCAACGTCCTGACTTTC. J is TRBJ2-6 and V is TRBV6-4; 7 bases line up with TRBD1. V gave up 7 bases and J gave up 2 bases; unmatched junction bases: 11. This CDR3 is 17 amino acids long. The germline CDR1 and CDR2 sequences are MRHNA and SNTAGT.

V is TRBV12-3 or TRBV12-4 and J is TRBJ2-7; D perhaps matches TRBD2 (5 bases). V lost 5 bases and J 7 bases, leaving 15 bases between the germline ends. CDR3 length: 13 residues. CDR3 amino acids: CASSNSGAGEQYF. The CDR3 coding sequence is TGTGCCAGCAGTAACAGCGGAGCTGGGGAGCAGTACTTC.

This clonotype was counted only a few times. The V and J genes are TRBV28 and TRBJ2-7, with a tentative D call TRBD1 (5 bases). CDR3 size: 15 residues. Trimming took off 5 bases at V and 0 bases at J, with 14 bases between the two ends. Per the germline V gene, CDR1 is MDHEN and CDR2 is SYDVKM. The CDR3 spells CASSTPGLISYEQYF. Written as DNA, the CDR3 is TGTGCCAGCAGTACCCCAGGGCTTATCTCCTACGAGCAGTACTTC.

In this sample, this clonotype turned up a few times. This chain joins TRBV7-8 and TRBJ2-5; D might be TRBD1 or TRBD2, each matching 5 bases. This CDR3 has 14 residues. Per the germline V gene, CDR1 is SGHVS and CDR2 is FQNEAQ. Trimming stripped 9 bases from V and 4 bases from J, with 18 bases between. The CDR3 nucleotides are TGTGCCAGTAGCGAAGCAGGGCTCAGAGAGACCCAGTACTTC. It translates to CASSEAGLRETQYF.

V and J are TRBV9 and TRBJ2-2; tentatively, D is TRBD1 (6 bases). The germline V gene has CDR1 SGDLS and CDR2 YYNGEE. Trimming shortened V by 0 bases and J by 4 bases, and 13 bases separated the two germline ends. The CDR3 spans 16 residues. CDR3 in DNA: TGTGCCAGCAGCGTAGGAGGGACAAGGGTCACCGGGGAGCTGTTTTTT. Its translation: CASSVGGTRVTGELFF.

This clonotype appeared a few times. The CDR3 sequence: CSVETSGKSTDTQYF. The CDR3 nucleotides read TGCAGCGTTGAGACTAGCGGGAAAAGCACAGATACGCAGTATTTT. The chain recombines TRBV29-1 with TRBJ2-3; 11 nucleotides line up with TRBD2. Germline V CDR1 and CDR2: SQVTM, ANQGSEA. V gave up 3 bases and J gave up 0 bases; unmatched junction bases: 2. This CDR3 has 15 amino acids.

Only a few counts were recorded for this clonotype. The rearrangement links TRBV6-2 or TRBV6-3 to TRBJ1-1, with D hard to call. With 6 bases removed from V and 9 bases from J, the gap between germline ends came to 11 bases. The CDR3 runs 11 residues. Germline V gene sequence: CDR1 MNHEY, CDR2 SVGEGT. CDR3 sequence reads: CASRDTDKAFF. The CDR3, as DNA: TGTGCCAGCAGGGATACAGATAAAGCTTTCTTT.

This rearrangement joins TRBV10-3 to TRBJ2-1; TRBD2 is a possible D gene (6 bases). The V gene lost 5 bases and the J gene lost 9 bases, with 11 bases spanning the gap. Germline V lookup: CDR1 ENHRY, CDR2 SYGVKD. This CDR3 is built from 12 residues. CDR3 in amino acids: CAISQGLSEQFF. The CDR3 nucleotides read TGTGCCATCAGTCAGGGACTCAGTGAGCAGTTCTTC.

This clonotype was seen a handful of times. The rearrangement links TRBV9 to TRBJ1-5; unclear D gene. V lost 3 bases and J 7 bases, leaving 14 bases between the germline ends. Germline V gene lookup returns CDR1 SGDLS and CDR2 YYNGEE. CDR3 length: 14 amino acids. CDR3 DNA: TGTGCCAGCAGCGCCGATCCCGTCAGGCAGCCCCAGCATTTT. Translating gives CASSADPVRQPQHF.

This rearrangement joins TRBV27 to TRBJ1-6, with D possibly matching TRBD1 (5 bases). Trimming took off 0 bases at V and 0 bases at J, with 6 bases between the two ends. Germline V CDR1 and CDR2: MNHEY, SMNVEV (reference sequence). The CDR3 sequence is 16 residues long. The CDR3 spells CASSLSGASYNSPLHF. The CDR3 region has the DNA TGTGCCAGCAGTTTATCCGGGGCCTCCTATAATTCACCCCTCCACTTT.

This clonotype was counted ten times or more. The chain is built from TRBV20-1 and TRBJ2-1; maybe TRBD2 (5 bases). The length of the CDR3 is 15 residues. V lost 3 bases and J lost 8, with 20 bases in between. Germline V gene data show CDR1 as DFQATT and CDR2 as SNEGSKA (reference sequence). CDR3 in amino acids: CSASGRPTVRDEQFF. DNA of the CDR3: TGCAGTGCTAGTGGCAGACCCACCGTGAGGGATGAGCAGTTCTTC.

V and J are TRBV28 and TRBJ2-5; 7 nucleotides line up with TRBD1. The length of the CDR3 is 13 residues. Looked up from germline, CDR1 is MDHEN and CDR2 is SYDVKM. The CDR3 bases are TGTGTCAGTAGGGACAGCTTCCAAGAGACCCAGTACTTC. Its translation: CVSRDSFQETQYF.

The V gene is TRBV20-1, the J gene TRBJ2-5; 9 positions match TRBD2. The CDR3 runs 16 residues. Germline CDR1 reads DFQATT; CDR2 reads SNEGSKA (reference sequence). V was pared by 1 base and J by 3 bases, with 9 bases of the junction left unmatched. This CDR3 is CSARGTAGGLKETQYF. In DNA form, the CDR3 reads TGCAGTGCTAGAGGCACAGCGGGGGGCCTTAAAGAGACCCAGTACTTC.

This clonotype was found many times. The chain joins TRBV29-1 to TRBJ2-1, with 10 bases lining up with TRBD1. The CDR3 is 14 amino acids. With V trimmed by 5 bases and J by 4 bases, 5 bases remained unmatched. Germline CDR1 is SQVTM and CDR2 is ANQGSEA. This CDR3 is CSVNRDRGYNEQFF. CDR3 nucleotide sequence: TGCAGCGTTAACCGGGACAGGGGATACAATGAGCAGTTCTTC.

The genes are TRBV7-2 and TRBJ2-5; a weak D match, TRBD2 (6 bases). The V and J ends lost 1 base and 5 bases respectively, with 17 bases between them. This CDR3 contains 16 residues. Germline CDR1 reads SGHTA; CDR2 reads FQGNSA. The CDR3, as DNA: TGTGCCAGCAGCTTAGGTCGGCCGGGAGCATCGGAGACCCAGTACTTC. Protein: CASSLGRPGASETQYF.

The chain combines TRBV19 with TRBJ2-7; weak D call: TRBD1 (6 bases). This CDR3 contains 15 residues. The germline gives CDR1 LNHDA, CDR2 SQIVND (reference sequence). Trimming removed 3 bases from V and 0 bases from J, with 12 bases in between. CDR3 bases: TGTGCCAGTAGTATGATAGGACAGCCCTCCTACGAGCAGTACTTC. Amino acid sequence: CASSMIGQPSYEQYF.

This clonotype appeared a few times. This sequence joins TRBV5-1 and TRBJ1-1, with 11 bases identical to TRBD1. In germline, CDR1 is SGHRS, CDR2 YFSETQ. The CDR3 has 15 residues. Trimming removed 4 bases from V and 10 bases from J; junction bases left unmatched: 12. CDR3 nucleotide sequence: TGCGCCAGCAGCCTCCGGGACAGGGGGGATTTGGGAGCTTTCTTT. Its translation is CASSLRDRGDLGAFF.

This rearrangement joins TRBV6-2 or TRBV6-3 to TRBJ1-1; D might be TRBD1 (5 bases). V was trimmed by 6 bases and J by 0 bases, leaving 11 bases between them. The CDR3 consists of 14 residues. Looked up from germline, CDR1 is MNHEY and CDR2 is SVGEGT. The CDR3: CASRAQVLNTEAFF. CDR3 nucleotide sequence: TGTGCCAGCAGAGCACAGGTACTGAACACTGAAGCTTTCTTT.